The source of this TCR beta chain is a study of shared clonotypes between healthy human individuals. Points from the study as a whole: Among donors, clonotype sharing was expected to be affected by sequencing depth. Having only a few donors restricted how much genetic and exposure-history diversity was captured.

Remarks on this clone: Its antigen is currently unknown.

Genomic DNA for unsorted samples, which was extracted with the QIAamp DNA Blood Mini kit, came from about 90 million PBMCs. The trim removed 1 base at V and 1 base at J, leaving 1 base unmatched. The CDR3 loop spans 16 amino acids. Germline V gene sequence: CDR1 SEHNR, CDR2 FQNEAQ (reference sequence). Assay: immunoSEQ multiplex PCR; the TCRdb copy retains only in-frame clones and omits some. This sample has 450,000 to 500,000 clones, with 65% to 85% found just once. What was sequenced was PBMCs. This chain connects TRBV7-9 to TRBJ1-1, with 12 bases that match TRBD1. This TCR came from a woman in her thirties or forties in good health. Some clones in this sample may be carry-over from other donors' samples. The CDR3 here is CASSLGDRGRNTEAFF. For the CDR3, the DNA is TGTGCCAGCAGCTTAGGGGACAGGGGGCGGAACACTGAAGCTTTCTTT.